This T cell receptor beta chain was recorded in a study of human T cells and chemical hapten exposure. TCRdb re-analysed the RACE reads in MiXCR, keeping a single row per CDR3 protein. The sample carries about 350,000 distinct CDR3 sequences, around 5.5% recorded once. This clonotype was recorded a few times. Time point of the sample: pre-sensitization, week 0. Described treatment: therapeutic diphenylcyclopropenone sensitization with weekly scalp DPC. The CDR3 is 12 residues long. The V gene lost 5 bases and the J gene lost 12 bases, with 14 bases spanning the gap. From germline, CDR1 is SGHTA and CDR2 FQGNSA.

The clonotype was recovered from a woman under 30 with alopecia areata. Some clones in this sample may be carry-over from other donors' samples. The specimen comprised whole blood, sampled in connection with sensitization to the hapten diphenylcyclopropenone (DPC). V and J are TRBV7-2 and TRBJ2-1, with D possibly being TRBD1 (6 bases). As DNA, the CDR3 is TGTGCCAGCAGCCCTGGACAGCTACGGCAGTTCTTC. Translating it yields CASSPGQLRQFF.